This T cell receptor beta chain was obtained from a study of T cell repertoires in cytomegalovirus infection. Study summary: In the study, CMV epitopes included recently identified HLA-C-restricted and well-studied HLA-B-restricted ones. TCR beta signatures that were public indicated CMV infection and matching HLA type.

Study-level results: The ex vivo response was dominated by HLA-C-restricted CMV-specific TCR beta clonotypes. Cumulative frequency of public TCR beta families picked out carriers of CMV plus the relevant HLA.

Germline V gene data show CDR1 as SGHTS and CDR2 as YDEGEE. This CDR3 has 15 amino acids. The V segment lost 4 bases and the J segment 2 bases; nucleotides outside the gene matches: 5. In TCRdb, the reads were re-called with MiXCR into one record per CDR3 protein. Of around 300,000 distinct CDR3 sequences in the sample, 20% to 25% are singletons; the top ten hold less than 15%. A note on this clonotype: Its antigen is unknown.

Sample: cultured PBMCs, taken from culture after CMV antigen stimulation. This sequence originates from a human donor in good health (CMV status not recorded). Some clones in this sample may be carry-over from other donors' samples. V is TRBV5-8 and J is TRBJ2-7; TRBD1 aligns across 11 bases. CDR3 protein: CASSPGTGGTYEQYF. Here the CDR3 DNA reads TGTGCCAGCAGCCCCGGGACAGGGGGGACCTACGAGCAGTACTTC.